This TCR beta chain was captured in a study of vaccination effects on CD4 cells after COVID-19. Overall study context: Following the second dose by a median of 72 days, the post-vaccine samples were obtained.

This table comes from immunoSEQ multiplex PCR, and its TCRdb copy is limited to in-frame clones, with some not included. The table lists approximately 70,000 clones, approximately 81% of them singletons. The CDR3 is 17 residues long. Germline V lookup: CDR1 LNHDA, CDR2 SQIVND (reference sequence). With 3 bases removed from V and 0 bases from J, the gap between germline ends came to 12 bases. After expansion with viral peptide pools in the ViraFEST assay, antigen-specific CD4+ T cells were sequenced. Culturing for more than eight days preceded CD4+ T cell isolation. BNT162b2 vaccine or mRNA-1273 vaccine was given to participants in two doses. The authors exchanged half the medium for IL-2 medium on days 3 and 7. Of note for this clone: What it binds is unknown.

The receptor comes from a human donor who received a COVID-19 vaccine. The material sequenced was CD4+ T cells from PBMCs cultured with HCoV-229E spike peptides, taken after COVID-19 vaccination. The chain uses TRBV19 and TRBJ1-6; the D gene is possibly TRBD1 (5 bases). The CDR3 sequence: CASSISKGSSYNSPLHF. The CDR3 DNA sequence: TGTGCCAGTAGTATCAGCAAGGGGAGCTCCTATAATTCACCCCTCCACTTT.